Listed below are T cell receptor beta chains from one sample, sequenced in a study of blood T cell repertoires in COVID-19. The table came from immunoSEQ multiplex PCR; TCRdb's copy has only in-frame clones and leaves some out. The table records almost 500,000 clones, 75% to 90% of them present only once. Sequenced material: PBMCs or T cells enriched from blood (not recorded which). The receptor source for this set is a woman in her sixties who had recovered from COVID-19. Both conserved end residues are part of each CDR3. The D gene is left open where the match is weak. Clone size is shown for a subset of rows, as once, few, many or a class of expanded clone.

clone size,D gene,J gene,V gene,CDR3 DNA,CDR3 protein
.,TRBD2,TRBJ2-5,TRBV7-8,TGTGCCAGCAGCTTAGTCGGGGAGGGGGAGACCCAGTACTTC,CASSLVGEGETQYF
.,TRBD2,TRBJ2-1,TRBV27,TGTGCCAGCAGTTTTGGACTAGCGGGGGGGCACTATGAGCAGTTCTTC,CASSFGLAGGHYEQFF
.,TRBD2,TRBJ2-2,TRBV19,TGTGCCAGTAGGGGGTTTAGCGGGCAGGGTTCCGGGGAGCTGTTTTTT,CASRGFSGQGSGELFF
.,TRBD1,TRBJ2-5,TRBV3-1/TRBV3-2,TGTGCCAGCAGCCAAGGACAGGGGGGCATAGAGACCCAGTACTTC,CASSQGQGGIETQYF
.,.,TRBJ1-4,TRBV10-1,TGCGCCAGCAGTGAGCAGAGGACAGCCACCCTCAATGAAAAACTGTTTTTT,CASSEQRTATLNEKLFF
.,TRBD1,TRBJ1-1,TRBV29-1,TGCAGCGTCCCCTCCGGACAGGGTCACACTGAAGCTTTCTTT,CSVPSGQGHTEAFF
.,.,TRBJ2-6,TRBV7-2,TGTGCCAGCAGCGCCACGGGGGGCCGCTCTGGGGCCAACGTCCTGACTTTC,CASSATGGRSGANVLTF
once,TRBD1,TRBJ1-5,TRBV19,TGTGCCAGTAGTATAGGGGACAGCCCCAATCAGCCCCAGCATTTT,CASSIGDSPNQPQHF
.,TRBD2,TRBJ2-2,TRBV18,TGTGCCAGCTCACCACCTAGCGGGGGCCAGAACACCGGGGAGCTGTTTTTT,CASSPPSGGQNTGELFF
once,TRBD2,TRBJ2-3,TRBV4-2,TGTGCCAGCACCCCGGGGGGGCCAGGAGATACGCAGTATTTT,CASTPGGPGDTQYF
.,.,TRBJ2-7,TRBV3-1/TRBV3-2,TGTGCCAGCAGCGCCCGTGGTGGAGGGCTCGAGCAGTACTTC,CASSARGGGLEQYF
once,TRBD1,TRBJ1-4,TRBV7-9,TGTGCCAGCAAAGAGATGACAGGGAAAACTAATGAAAAACTGTTTTTT,CASKEMTGKTNEKLFF
.,.,TRBJ1-1,TRBV6-5,TGTGCCAGCAGCCTACTAGGGGGGGGTGCTGAAGCTTTCTTT,CASSLLGGGAEAFF
.,.,TRBJ1-5,TRBV7-2,TGTGCCAGCAGCCCCTTTCTACAGGAAATTTATAGCAATCAGCCCCAGCATTTT,CASSPFLQEIYSNQPQHF
.,TRBD1,TRBJ2-1,TRBV27,TGTGCCACCCACTATCGGCCAGGGGGAATGGACAATGAGCAGTTCTTC,CATHYRPGGMDNEQFF